What follows are 18 T cell receptor beta chains derived from one specimen sequenced in a study of blood T cell repertoires in COVID-19. Sequenced by immunoSEQ multiplex PCR; TCRdb stores in-frame clones only, minus some. The sample records 150,000 to 190,000 clones, about 81% being singletons. The sequencing sample was made of PBMCs or T cells enriched from blood (not recorded which). Receptors originate from a middle-aged man who had recovered from COVID-19.

This chain uses TRBV20-1 with TRBJ2-2, with D maybe TRBD1 (5 bases). Germline CDR1 and CDR2: DFQATT and SNEGSKA (reference sequence). Trimming took off 3 bases at V and 6 bases at J, with 14 bases between the two ends. The CDR3 has 14 residues. The CDR3 DNA sequence: TGCAGTGCTAGTGGGGCAAATACCGCCGGGGAGCTGTTTTTT. This codes for CSASGANTAGELFF.

In its sample, this clone was seen once. The chain recombines TRBV19 with TRBJ1-5, with D unclear. V gave up 4 bases and J gave up 1 base, with 14 bases separating them. CDR1 is LNHDA, CDR2 SQIVND, per germline (reference sequence). The CDR3 runs to 16 residues. The CDR3 DNA reads as TGTGCCAGTAGTAAGCACAGTGGAGGCAGCAATCAGCCCCAGCATTTT. As protein: CASSKHSGGSNQPQHF.

This clone was counted only a few times. The rearrangement uses TRBV6-1 and TRBJ1-1; D is undetermined. The ends were cut back, 2 bases at V and 0 bases at J, with 4 bases in the middle. Germline V gene lookup returns CDR1 MNHNS and CDR2 SASEGT. The CDR3 is 13 amino acids. Here the CDR3 reads CASSESLNTEAFF. DNA for the CDR3: TGTGCCAGCAGTGAATCGTTGAACACTGAAGCTTTCTTT.

The V gene is TRBV5-1, the J gene TRBJ1-6, with D unclear. Germline V gene sequence: CDR1 SGHRS, CDR2 YFSETQ. This CDR3 is built from 16 residues. Trimming removed 3 bases at V and 0 bases at J, with 10 bases between. CDR3 coding DNA: TGCGCCAGCAGCTCGCGGATGAGCTCCTATAATTCACCCCTCCACTTT. This gives the protein CASSSRMSSYNSPLHF.

The rearrangement links TRBV18 to TRBJ1-5; TRBD1 is a possible D gene (5 bases). Germline CDR1 is KGHSH and CDR2 is LQKENI. This CDR3 comprises 14 residues. The V and J ends lost 5 bases and 7 bases respectively, with 15 bases between them. DNA for the CDR3: TGTGCCAGCTCAATGGCCGGGGGAGGGCAGCCCCAGCATTTT. Its translation is CASSMAGGGQPQHF. Supplemented by reference TRBV18 and TRBJ1-5, the full variable domain reads NAGVMQNPRHLVRRRGQEARLRCSPMKGHSHVYWYRQLPEEGLKFMVYLQKENIIDESGMPKERFSAEFPKEGPSILRIQQVVRGDSAAYFCASSMAGGGQPQHFGDGTRLSIL.

This clone was counted between two and nine times. This rearrangement joins TRBV7-2 to TRBJ1-2; no firm D call. The CDR3 is made up of 14 amino acids. The germline V and J ends were trimmed by 5 bases and 4 bases, with 14 bases remaining between them. Germline V gives CDR1 SGHTA, CDR2 FQGNSA. The CDR3 DNA is TGTGCCAGCAGCCAAAACGGGGTGGGCTATGGCTACACCTTC. Translating gives CASSQNGVGYGYTF. Full variable domain (outside the CDR3, taken from reference TRBV7-2 and TRBJ1-2): GAGVSQSPSNKVTEKGKDVELRCDPISGHTALYWYRQSLGQGLEFLIYFQGNSAPDKSGLPSDRFSAERTGGSVSTLTIQRTQQEDSAVYLCASSQNGVGYGYTFGSGTRLTVV.

This rearrangement joins TRBV27 to TRBJ1-5; 8 bases align to TRBD1. V lost 6 bases, J lost 4 bases, and 11 bases stayed unmatched. The V gene's germline CDR1 is MNHEY and CDR2 SMNVEV (reference sequence). This CDR3 region has 16 residues. CDR3 nucleotide sequence: TGTGCCAGCAGCCCCCGGGGACAGGTTTTTAATCAGCCCCAGCATTTT. Translating gives CASSPRGQVFNQPQHF.

This chain links TRBV5-4 with TRBJ1-2; D is possibly TRBD1 (6 bases). Germline loops: CDR1 SGHNT, CDR2 YYREEE (reference sequence). The CDR3 is 12 residues long. Trimming removed 3 bases at V and 6 bases at J, with 9 bases between. The CDR3 coding sequence is TGTGCCAGCAGCTCTTACAGGGATGGCTACACCTTC. It yields the protein CASSSYRDGYTF.

The J gene is TRBJ2-2, the V gene TRBV7-3; 14 nucleotides agree with TRBD2. The germline V gene has CDR1 SGHTA and CDR2 FQGTGA. J was trimmed by 11 bases and V by 0 bases; bases with no gene match: 17. This CDR3 has 20 residues. Here the CDR3 DNA reads TGTGCCAGCAGCTTAACACCGACTAGCGGGGGGGCATCCCCAACCGCCGAGCTGTTTTTT. Its translation is CASSLTPTSGGASPTAELFF. The whole variable domain, filled in from reference TRBV7-3 and TRBJ2-2, reads GAGVSQTPSNKVTEKGKYVELRCDPISGHTALYWYRQSLGQGPEFLIYFQGTGAADDSGLPNDRFFAVRPEGSVSTLKIQRTERGDSAVYLCASSLTPTSGGASPTAELFFGEGSRLTVL.

CDR3 sequence (DNA): TGTGCCAGCAGGACCTGGGGGTTGCAGGGGGATGGCTACACCTTC. Encoded protein: CASRTWGLQGDGYTF. The chain links TRBV7-2 to TRBJ1-2; 7 nucleotides align to TRBD1. V lost 6 bases and J lost 6; bases outside the gene matches: 13. The length of the CDR3 is 15 residues. Germline V CDR1 and CDR2: SGHTA, FQGNSA.

V is TRBV5-1 and J is TRBJ1-1; D perhaps matches TRBD1 (6 bases). Germline V gene lookup returns CDR1 SGHRS and CDR2 YFSETQ. This CDR3 contains 17 residues. Trimming left V 2 bases short and J 4 bases short, with 21 bases between. The CDR3 nucleotides are TGCGCCAGCAGCTTTCGAATTCCGGGACAAACTACCACTGAAGCTTTCTTT. Translation gives CASSFRIPGQTTTEAFF.

This clone was picked up a small number of times. J is TRBJ1-5 and V is TRBV27; no definite D call. Trimming pared 1 base from V and 7 bases from J, leaving 11 bases between. Germline-derived CDR1 and CDR2 are MNHEY and SMNVEV (reference sequence). CDR3 length: 14 residues. CDR3 loop: CASSLLGGSQPQHF. The CDR3 DNA reads TGTGCCAGCAGTTTATTAGGAGGGAGCCAGCCCCAGCATTTT.

V is TRBV7-9 and J is TRBJ2-7; 12 bases are shared with TRBD2. CDR3 length equals 15 residues. V shed 5 bases, J shed 4 bases, and the junction held 6 bases outside the gene matches. Germline-derived CDR1 and CDR2 are SEHNR and FQNEAQ (reference sequence). As DNA, the CDR3 is TGTGCCAGCAGCGCCACTAGCGGGGGGATATACGAGCAGTACTTC. This sequence encodes CASSATSGGIYEQYF.

This chain connects TRBV12-5 to TRBJ1-2; D gene unclear. Trimming shortened V by 1 base and J by 5 bases, and 14 bases separated the two germline ends. The CDR3 length is 15 residues. The germline V gene has CDR1 LGHNT and CDR2 FRNRAP. The CDR3 region has the DNA TGTGCTAGTGGTTTGGGACTGATCCCTGGATATGGCTACACCTTC. It is translated as CASGLGLIPGYGYTF.

The CDR3 reads CATTSPYNEQFF. CDR3 coding DNA: TGTGCCACCACTAGTCCCTACAATGAGCAGTTCTTC. The V call is TRBV19, the J call TRBJ2-1; D possibly corresponds to TRBD2 (5 bases). The V end lost 10 bases, the J end lost 2 bases, and 9 bases lay between the germline ends. CDR1 and CDR2 from the germline V gene are LNHDA and SQIVND (reference sequence). This CDR3 region has 12 residues.

This clone has a single count. The chain carries TRBV7-9 and TRBJ1-4, with D unresolved. CDR3 size: 15 residues. Germline CDR1 is SEHNR and CDR2 is FQNEAQ (reference sequence). Trimming cost V 5 bases and J 0 bases, with 10 bases left between them. The CDR3 nucleotides read TGTGCCAGCAGCCCGTCGGGTGCAACTAATGAAAAACTGTTTTTT. Its protein is CASSPSGATNEKLFF.

V and J are TRBV7-2 and TRBJ2-5; 10 bases fit TRBD2. This CDR3 spans 17 amino acids. J gave up 3 bases and V 0 bases, and 7 bases lay outside the gene matches. Germline-derived CDR1 and CDR2 are SGHTA and FQGNSA. The CDR3 loop is CASSLASSGGAKETQYF. In DNA, the CDR3 is TGTGCCAGCAGCTTAGCGAGCAGCGGGGGGGCAAAAGAGACCCAGTACTTC.

The V call is TRBV6-4, the J call TRBJ1-2; TRBD1 matches 8 bases. The V segment lost 5 bases and the J segment 3 bases; nucleotides outside the gene matches: 8. Germline values: CDR1 MRHNA, CDR2 SNTAGT. The CDR3 is made up of 15 amino acids. This CDR3 is CASSKTGENHYGYTF. The CDR3 nucleotides read TGTGCCAGCAGTAAGACAGGGGAGAACCACTATGGCTACACCTTC.